These 21 T cell receptor beta chains share one sample of origin, sequenced in a study of T-cell reconstitution after alpha-beta-depleted transplantation in children. Preparing the TCRbeta library involved the use of unique molecular identifiers. TCRdb re-called the PCR reads with MiXCR, one entry per CDR3 protein. The table has about 310,000 distinct CDR3 sequences, 20% to 30% seen once; the top ten hold 11%. This sample comprised PBMCs, mostly from graft donor cells, obtained 180 days after TCRalphabeta/CD19-depleted stem cell transplant. All receptors come from a male patient younger than 18 who had a stem cell transplant for acute lymphoblastic leukemia, so the T cells may come from the graft donor.

This sequence joins TRBV5-5 and TRBJ1-1; the match to TRBD1 covers 7 bases. This CDR3 spans 17 amino acids. Germline assignment: CDR1 SGHKS and CDR2 YYEKEE (reference sequence). The junction had 17 bases not matched to a gene; V was cut back by 5 bases and J by 4 bases. DNA of the CDR3: TGTGCCAGCAGAGACGACAGGGTCAATCTCCTCGGCACTGAAGCTTTCTTT. As protein: CASRDDRVNLLGTEAFF.

The genes are TRBV4-2 and TRBJ2-7; 8 bases are a match to TRBD2. Germline values: CDR1 LGHNA, CDR2 YNFKEQ. V trimming: 1 base; J trimming: 4 bases; junction bases outside the gene matches: 12. There are 17 residues in the CDR3. The CDR3 sequence is CASSQVIVRSGSYEQYF. CDR3 nucleotides: TGTGCCAGCAGCCAAGTGATAGTTCGGAGCGGGAGTTACGAGCAGTACTTC.

The table lists this clonotype with a few counts. V gene TRBV11-1 combines with J gene TRBJ2-7; 8 nucleotides match TRBD2. CDR1 and CDR2 from the germline V gene are SGHAT and FQDESV (reference sequence). The CDR3 is made up of 18 amino acids. V gave up 1 base and J gave up 0 bases; unmatched junction bases: 11. The CDR3 DNA follows: TGTGCCAGCAGCTTAGAGCTAGCGGGTCTTCCAAGCTCCTACGAGCAGTACTTC. Its translation: CASSLELAGLPSSYEQYF.

This clonotype was seen a few times. This sequence joins TRBV7-2 and TRBJ2-4; 7 bases match TRBD2. With V trimmed by 3 bases and J by 5 bases, 4 bases remained unmatched. Germline V lookup: CDR1 SGHTA, CDR2 FQGNSA. The length of the CDR3 is 14 residues. The CDR3 DNA reads as TGTGCCAGCAGCTTCTTGCGGGAGCAAAACATTCAGTACTTC. Protein: CASSFLREQNIQYF.

This chain links TRBV27 with TRBJ1-1; no definite D call. Trimming left V 1 base short and J 5 bases short, with 8 bases between. Per germline, CDR1 MNHEY and CDR2 SMNVEV (reference sequence). This CDR3 comprises 13 residues. The CDR3 bases are TGTGCCAGCAGTTTATTCGAAAGAACTGAAGCTTTCTTT. This sequence encodes CASSLFERTEAFF.

Only a few counts were recorded for this clonotype. As DNA, the CDR3 is TGTGCCAGCAGCTTCCCCGGGACTAGCGGGAGCCTCCGGGATGAGCAGTTCTTC. Encoded protein: CASSFPGTSGSLRDEQFF. J is TRBJ2-1 and V is TRBV7-3, with 14 bases fitting TRBD2. The CDR3 loop spans 18 amino acids. The germline CDR1 and CDR2 sequences are SGHTA and FQGTGA. After removal of 3 bases from V and 8 bases from J, the junction contained 12 bases not matched to a gene.

There are a few counts of this clonotype. The genes are TRBV7-6 and TRBJ2-3; the match to TRBD2 covers 7 bases. Germline CDR1 reads SGHVS; CDR2 reads FNYEAQ. This CDR3 region has 17 residues. With V trimmed by 0 bases and J by 1 base, 7 bases remained unmatched. CDR3 DNA: TGTGCCAGCAGCTTAGCGGGAGGGCTCAGGGGCACAGATACGCAGTATTTT. This encodes CASSLAGGLRGTDTQYF.

This clonotype was detected only a few times. V is TRBV20-1 and J is TRBJ2-1; D unresolved. Germline V gene sequence: CDR1 DFQATT, CDR2 SNEGSKA (reference sequence). V lost 5 bases and J 3 bases, leaving 14 bases between the germline ends. The length of the CDR3 is 14 residues. The CDR3 DNA reads as TGCAGTGCTCGAAGGAGTCACGGCTACAATGAGCAGTTCTTC. This translates into CSARRSHGYNEQFF.

CDR3 bases: TGCGCCAGCAGCTTGGGGGAGAGTCAGCAGTTCTTC. Protein sequence: CASSLGESQQFF. This chain uses TRBV5-1 with TRBJ2-1; D may be TRBD2 (5 bases). CDR1 is SGHRS and CDR2 is YFSETQ in the germline V gene. Trimming removed 0 bases at V and 11 bases at J, with 9 bases between. This CDR3 spans 12 amino acids. The full variable domain, completed using reference TRBV5-1 and TRBJ2-1, is KAGVTQTPRYLIKTRGQQVTLSCSPISGHRSVSWYQQTPGQGLQFLFEYFSETQRNKGNFPGRFSGRQFSNSRSEMNVSTLELGDSALYLCASSLGESQQFFGPGTRLTVL.

This clonotype showed up just a few times. The chain employs TRBV6-5 and TRBJ1-2, with D possibly being TRBD1 (5 bases). Germline CDR1 and CDR2: MNHEY and SVGAGI. The CDR3 is 14 residues long. The V end was cut by 2 bases, the J end by 8 bases, with 15 bases between. CDR3 sequence: CASSYERGVRGYTF. In nucleotides, the CDR3 is TGTGCCAGCAGTTACGAGAGGGGTGTTCGGGGCTACACCTTC.

This chain uses TRBV9 with TRBJ2-5; D gene uncertain. The CDR3 consists of 15 residues. The V end was cut by 1 base, the J end by 1 base, with 11 bases between. Germline V gives CDR1 SGDLS, CDR2 YYNGEE. For the CDR3, the DNA is TGTGCCAGCAGCGTATCTAGTGGGATCCAAGAGACCCAGTACTTC. Translating gives CASSVSSGIQETQYF.

This clonotype came up a few times. The chain has TRBV7-2 and TRBJ2-7; the match to TRBD1 covers 12 bases. V trimming: 0 bases; J trimming: 7 bases; junction bases outside the gene matches: 4. Germline lookup yields CDR1 SGHTA and CDR2 FQGNSA. This CDR3 region has 15 residues. The CDR3 loop is CASSLARDRGQEQYF. CDR3 nucleotides: TGTGCCAGCAGCTTAGCTAGGGACAGGGGGCAGGAGCAGTACTTC.

V usage is TRBV3-1 and J usage is TRBJ2-1; 8 positions agree with TRBD2. With V trimmed by 6 bases and J by 4 bases, 14 bases remained unmatched. There are 17 residues in the CDR3. Germline CDR1 is LGHDT and CDR2 is YNNKEL (reference sequence). Here the CDR3 reads CASSHRVLSGRYNEQFF. CDR3 in DNA: TGTGCCAGCAGTCACCGAGTTCTCAGCGGGAGATACAATGAGCAGTTCTTC.

The chain has TRBV6-5 and TRBJ2-6; D possibly corresponds to TRBD1 (5 bases). CDR3 length: 14 amino acids. Germline loops: CDR1 MNHEY, CDR2 SVGAGI. Trimming shortened V by 0 bases and J by 8 bases, and 8 bases separated the two germline ends. CDR3 DNA: TGTGCCAGCAGTTACTCAACAGGACCCAACGTCCTGACTTTC. This codes for CASSYSTGPNVLTF.

The sample holds a few counts of this clonotype. The chain has TRBV24-1 and TRBJ2-1; TRBD1 matches at 7 bases. This CDR3 region has 17 residues. Germline V CDR1 and CDR2: KGHDR, SFDVKD. V trimming: 4 bases; J trimming: 4 bases; junction bases outside the gene matches: 12. CDR3 in DNA: TGTGCCACCAGTGACCACAAGAAACGACAGGGATACAATGAGCAGTTCTTC. Its translation: CATSDHKKRQGYNEQFF.

The V and J genes are TRBV20-1 and TRBJ2-7, with 10 positions matching TRBD2. The CDR3 sequence is 14 residues long. In germline, CDR1 is DFQATT, CDR2 SNEGSKA (reference sequence). J gave up 5 bases and V 5 bases, and 9 bases lay outside the gene matches. Here the CDR3 reads CSAPVRLAGDEQYF. The CDR3 nucleotides read TGCAGTGCTCCTGTCAGGCTAGCGGGAGACGAGCAGTACTTC.

The chain employs TRBV6-5 and TRBJ2-7; D might be TRBD2 (5 bases). Germline V gene data show CDR1 as MNHEY and CDR2 as SVGAGI. CDR3 size: 14 residues. The V end was cut by 4 bases, the J end by 2 bases, with 12 bases between. The CDR3 coding sequence is TGTGCCAGCAGTTTCCACGGCGGGCCCTACGAGCAGTACTTC. It encodes CASSFHGGPYEQYF.

The chain combines TRBV7-3 with TRBJ2-3; the D gene is possibly TRBD1 (6 bases). Germline V lookup: CDR1 SGHTA, CDR2 FQGTGA. The CDR3 is made up of 15 amino acids. Between the trimmed V and J ends, which lost 4 bases and 4 bases, there was a span of 15 bases. The CDR3 coding sequence is TGTGCCAGCAGCTCCACAGGGATATCGGCAGATACGCAGTATTTT. It codes for CASSSTGISADTQYF.

This clonotype was seen a few times. This chain connects TRBV12-3 or TRBV12-4 to TRBJ1-4; D unresolved. The CDR3 extends over 15 amino acids. Trimming shortened V by 3 bases and J by 0 bases, and 8 bases separated the two germline ends. In nucleotides, the CDR3 is TGTGCCAGCAGTTTTGGCACAGCAACTAATGAAAAACTGTTTTTT. It codes for CASSFGTATNEKLFF.

DNA for the CDR3: TGTGCCAGCAGGTGGAACTTCCAAGAGACCCAGTACTTC. This codes for CASRWNFQETQYF. J is TRBJ2-5 and V is TRBV27; no reliable D call. CDR1 is MNHEY, CDR2 SMNVEV, per germline (reference sequence). The CDR3 runs to 13 residues. Trimming removed 6 bases at V and 1 base at J, with 9 bases between.

This clonotype was observed a few times. This chain joins TRBV14 and TRBJ1-1; possibly TRBD1 for D (6 bases). The CDR3 sequence is 12 residues long. Germline lookup yields CDR1 SGHDN and CDR2 FVKESK. V was trimmed by 5 bases and J by 5 bases, leaving 9 bases between them. The CDR3 region is CASSKTGTEAFF. The CDR3 DNA reads as TGTGCCAGCAGCAAGACAGGTACTGAAGCTTTCTTT.